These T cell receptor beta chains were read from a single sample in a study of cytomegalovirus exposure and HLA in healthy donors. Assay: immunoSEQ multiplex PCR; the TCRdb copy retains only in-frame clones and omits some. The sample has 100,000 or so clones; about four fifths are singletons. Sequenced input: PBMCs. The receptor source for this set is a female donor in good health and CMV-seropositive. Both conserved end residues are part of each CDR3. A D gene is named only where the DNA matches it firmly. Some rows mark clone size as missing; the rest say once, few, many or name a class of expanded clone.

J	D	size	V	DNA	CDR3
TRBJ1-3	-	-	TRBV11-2	TGTGCCAGCAGCGTCCGGGCGCGGGTAAACACCATATATTTT	CASSVRARVNTIYF
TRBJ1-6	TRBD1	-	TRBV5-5	TGTGCCAGCAGCTTGGAGAGGGGGCCACCCCTCCACTTT	CASSLERGPPLHF
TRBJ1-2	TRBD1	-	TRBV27	TGTGCCAGCAGTTTGGGGGACAGGGCATTCCTGGGGGATGGCTACACCTTC	CASSLGDRAFLGDGYTF
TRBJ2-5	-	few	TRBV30	TGTGCCTGGACCGTTATGGAGACCCAGTACTTC	CAWTVMETQYF
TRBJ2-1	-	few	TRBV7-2	TGTGCCAGCAGCCACGCCCCTAGCGGGACAGGAGGGCAGTTCTTC	CASSHAPSGTGGQFF
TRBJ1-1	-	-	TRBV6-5	TGTGCGAGTACCGGGAGGACTGAAGCTTTCTTT	CASTGRTEAFF
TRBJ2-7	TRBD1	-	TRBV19	TGTGCCAGTAGTGTCCCCAGGGGGTCATCCTACGAGCAGTACTTC	CASSVPRGSSYEQYF
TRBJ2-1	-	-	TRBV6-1	TGTGCCAGCAGTGAACCTAGGTTCGTCAATGAGCAGTTCTTC	CASSEPRFVNEQFF
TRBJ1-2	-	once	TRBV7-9	TGTTCCAGCAGCTTAGCCGGCGGTGGGGGCTACACCTTC	CSSSLAGGGGYTF
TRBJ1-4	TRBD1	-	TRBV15	TGTGCCACCAGCGAGGGGGCAGCAACTAATGAAAAACTGTTTTTT	CATSEGAATNEKLFF
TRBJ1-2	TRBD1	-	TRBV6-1	TGTGCCAGCAGTGGGGCCCAGGGGGCGGGGGGCTACACCTTC	CASSGAQGAGGYTF
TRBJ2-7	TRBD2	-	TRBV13	TGTGCCAGCAGCCGACTAGCGGGAGGGAGCGAGCAGTACTTC	CASSRLAGGSEQYF
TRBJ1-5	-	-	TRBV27	TGTGCCAGCAGTTTATTCAGCGTAGGCAATCAGCCCCAGCATTTT	CASSLFSVGNQPQHF
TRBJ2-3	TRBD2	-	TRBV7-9	TGTGCCAGCAGCCCGGGACTAGCGGGGCTAAGCACAGATACGCAGTATTTT	CASSPGLAGLSTDTQYF
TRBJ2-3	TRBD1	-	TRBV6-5	TGTGCCAGCAGTTACTCGCGGGACAGGTCAGATACGCAGTATTTT	CASSYSRDRSDTQYF
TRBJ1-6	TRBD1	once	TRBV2	TGTGCCAGCAGACCTAACAGGGGGAGCTCCTATAATTCACCCCTCCACTTT	CASRPNRGSSYNSPLHF
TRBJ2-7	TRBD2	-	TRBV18	TGTGCCAGCTCACCTTGGCTAGCGGGGGTATACGAGCAGTACTTC	CASSPWLAGVYEQYF
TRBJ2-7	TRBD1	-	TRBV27	TGTGCCAGCATCCCTGGCGGGACAGGGTCCTACGAGCAGTACTTC	CASIPGGTGSYEQYF
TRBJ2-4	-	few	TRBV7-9	TGTGCCAGCAGCTTAGCGGGGGGAGGCAAAAACAGTCAGTACTTC	CASSLAGGGKNSQYF
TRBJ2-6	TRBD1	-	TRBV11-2	TGTGCCAGCAGCTCGGACAGGGCCTACTCTGGGGCCAACGGCCTGACTTTC	CASSSDRAYSGANGLTF
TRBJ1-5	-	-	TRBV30	TGTGCCTTTACCACTGGAGGGGTCAATCAGCCCCAGCATTTT	CAFTTGGVNQPQHF
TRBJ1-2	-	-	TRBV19	TGTGCCAGTAGTACCGCAAGACAGGCGAACTACACCTTC	CASSTARQANYTF
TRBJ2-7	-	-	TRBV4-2	TGTGCCAGCAGCCATCGGACAGATAGCTCCTACGAGCAGTACTTC	CASSHRTDSSYEQYF
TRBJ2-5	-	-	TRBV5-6	TGTGCCAGCAGCTTGGCCTCAGGGGTGGGAGAGACCCAGTACTTC	CASSLASGVGETQYF
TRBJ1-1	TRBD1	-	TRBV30	TGTGCCTGGACATACGGGACAGTGAACACTGAAGCTTTCTTT	CAWTYGTVNTEAFF
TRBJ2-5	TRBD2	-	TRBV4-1	TGCGCCAGCAGCCAGGACTCTAGCGGGAGCGGGTTCCAAGAGACCCAGTACTTC	CASSQDSSGSGFQETQYF
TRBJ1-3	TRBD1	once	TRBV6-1	TGTGCCAGCAGCCCGCGACAGGGGATAAGAAACACCATATATTTT	CASSPRQGIRNTIYF
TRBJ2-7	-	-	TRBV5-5	TGTGCCAGCATTGACATCGGCGGACAATCCTACGAGCAGTACTTC	CASIDIGGQSYEQYF
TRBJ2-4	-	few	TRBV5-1	TGCGCCAGCAGCTTGAAGTGGTCAGGGGACGGCATTCAGTACTTC	CASSLKWSGDGIQYF
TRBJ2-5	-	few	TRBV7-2	TGTGCCAGCAGCCCCCGAGAGACCCAGTACTTC	CASSPRETQYF
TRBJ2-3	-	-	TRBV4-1	TGCGCCAGCAGCCAAGATAGCTCGGGACTGGGGTCAAGTGATACGCAGTATTTT	CASSQDSSGLGSSDTQYF
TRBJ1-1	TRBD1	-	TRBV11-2	TGTGCCAGCAGCTCAACCAGCCTGGACAGGGGGGGAACTGAAGCTTTCTTT	CASSSTSLDRGGTEAFF
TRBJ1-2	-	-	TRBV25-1	TGTGCCAGCAGTGATGTCGGCAGCGCCGGCTATGGCTACACCTTC	CASSDVGSAGYGYTF
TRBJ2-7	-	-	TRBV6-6	TGTGCCAGCAGTTACAGGACAGTTACCTACGAGCAGTACTTC	CASSYRTVTYEQYF
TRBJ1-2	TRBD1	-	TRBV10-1	TGCGCCAGCAGACAGGGGGCCTGGTATGGCTACACCTTC	CASRQGAWYGYTF
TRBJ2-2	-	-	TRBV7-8	TGTGCCAGCAGGAGGACTATCTCGTTGTCTGGGGAGCTGTTTTTT	CASRRTISLSGELFF
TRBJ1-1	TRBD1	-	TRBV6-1	TGTGCCAGCAATAAACAGGGGGCTACTGAAGCTTTCTTT	CASNKQGATEAFF
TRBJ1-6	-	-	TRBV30	TGTGCCTGGACCTCCGGGGTACATAATTCACCCCTCCACTTT	CAWTSGVHNSPLHF
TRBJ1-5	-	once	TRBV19	TGTGCCAGTAGTATTAGTTTCGGTAGCAATCAGCCCCAGCATTTT	CASSISFGSNQPQHF
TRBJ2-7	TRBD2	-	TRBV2	TGTGCCAGCAGTGACCCCGGGACTAGCGGGGGTTACGAGCAGTACTTC	CASSDPGTSGGYEQYF
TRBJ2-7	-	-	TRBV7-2	TGTGCCAGCAGCAATAACAGGGTGGGCTACGAGCAGTACTTC	CASSNNRVGYEQYF
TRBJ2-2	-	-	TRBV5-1	TGCGCCAGCAGCTTAGCAGGGAACACCGGGGAGCTGTTTTTT	CASSLAGNTGELFF
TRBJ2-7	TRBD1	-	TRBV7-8	TGTGCCAGCAGTAGAACAGGGGGCGCGCAGTACTTC	CASSRTGGAQYF
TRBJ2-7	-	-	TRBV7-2	TGTGCCAGCAGCTTAGGCGGCGGAGGCCCCTACGAGCAGTACTTC	CASSLGGGGPYEQYF
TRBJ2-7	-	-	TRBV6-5	TGTGCCAGCACTGAAGACAGGACATACGTGCAGTACTTC	CASTEDRTYVQYF
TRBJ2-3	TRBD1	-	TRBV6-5	TGTGCCAGCAGTTACTCGCGACAGGGAACGGGGACGCAGTATTTT	CASSYSRQGTGTQYF
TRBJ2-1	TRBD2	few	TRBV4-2	TGTGCCAGCAGCCAAGATGCCACTAGCGGGAGTGTAAATGAGCAGTTCTTC	CASSQDATSGSVNEQFF
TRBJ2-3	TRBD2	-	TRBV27	TGTGCCAGCAGTTTATGGGCAAGACTAGCGGGAGCCGGTACCCCAGATACGCAGTATTTT	CASSLWARLAGAGTPDTQYF
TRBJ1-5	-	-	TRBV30	TGTGCCTGGAATAGCGGGGCGGGTCAGCCCCAGCATTTT	CAWNSGAGQPQHF
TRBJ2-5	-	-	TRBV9	TGTGCCAGCAGCGAGAATAGGGGAGAGACCCAGTACTTC	CASSENRGETQYF
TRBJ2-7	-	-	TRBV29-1	TGCAGCGTTGACTCAGACGGGGGCTACGAGCAGTACTTC	CSVDSDGGYEQYF